This T cell receptor beta chain was sequenced during a study of human T cells and chemical hapten exposure. The CDR3 spans 12 residues. V was cut by 3 bases and J by 0 bases, with 4 bases left in between. Germline CDR1 is SQVTM and CDR2 is ANQGSEA. This clonotype has a count of ten or more. Time point reported: patch test 2, 6 weeks after DPC sensitization. The treatment is: therapeutic diphenylcyclopropenone sensitization with weekly scalp DPC. Single cDNA molecules in the library carried unique molecular identifiers attached during preparation. Each CDR3 protein is one row after TCRdb ran MiXCR on the RACE reads. Of about 69,000 distinct CDR3 sequences listed, approximately 10% are singletons.

The input for sequencing was whole blood, taken in connection with sensitization to the hapten diphenylcyclopropenone (DPC). The sequence came from a woman aged 50 to 65 with alopecia areata. Some clones in this sample may be carry-over from other donors' samples. The V gene is TRBV29-1, the J gene TRBJ2-3; D unresolved. CDR3 sequence: CSVEGSTDTQYF. CDR3 DNA: TGCAGCGTTGAGGGCAGCACAGATACGCAGTATTTT.